The text below deals with one T cell receptor beta chain. This sample was taken from a study of blood T cell repertoires in COVID-19. Overall study context: The cDNA or gDNA used as material had been derived from T cells, B-cell-depleted T cells, or PBMCs.

Repertoires were generated with immunoSEQ multiplex PCR, while TCRdb's copy carries only in-frame clones and drops some. This table holds over 250,000 clones, about 87% found once. Enrollees, about 18 to 89 years old, lived in about two dozen US areas. Clinical history as reported by participants underpinned cohort assignment. Recovered status in Cohort 3 required two negative PCRs, clearance, or symptom resolution. The sequence was obtained from a woman aged 50 to 60 who had recovered from COVID-19. Input material: PBMCs or T cells enriched from blood (not recorded which).

CDR3 sequence (DNA): TGTGCCAGCTCAACAAAAGGACGTAGCGATTCACCCCTCCACTTT. Protein product: CASSTKGRSDSPLHF. This rearrangement joins TRBV18 to TRBJ1-6; D is ambiguous. From germline, CDR1 is KGHSH and CDR2 LQKENI. The CDR3 totals 15 residues. V was clipped by 5 bases and J by 8 bases, with 16 bases between them. Using reference TRBV18 and TRBJ1-6 for the parts outside the CDR3, the full variable domain is NAGVMQNPRHLVRRRGQEARLRCSPMKGHSHVYWYRQLPEEGLKFMVYLQKENIIDESGMPKERFSAEFPKEGPSILRIQQVVRGDSAAYFCASSTKGRSDSPLHFGNGTRLTVT.